This entry concerns a single T cell receptor (beta chain). The data originate from a study of blood T cell repertoires in COVID-19. The overall study: Italy, Spain and the United States were the sources of the convalescent and acute COVID-19 samples. PBMCs, B-cell-depleted T cells, or T cells were the source of the cDNA or gDNA that made up the material.

Germline V gene sequence: CDR1 KGHDR, CDR2 SFDVKD. The CDR3 contains 14 residues. J was trimmed by 3 bases and V by 3 bases; bases with no gene match: 2. As processed by the authors: Researchers report that nucleated cell counts were estimated from reference gene primer amplification. Produced via immunoSEQ multiplex PCR; TCRdb's table is partial and in-frame only. V, J and clone size derive from that table, while D and trimming were established from the DNA sequence. The repertoire has around 200,000 clones, 70% to 85% of them found once; the top ten carry 9.5% to 15%. The clonotype was recovered from a woman aged 45-60 years with acute or convalescent COVID-19. This rearrangement joins TRBV24-1 to TRBJ2-7; 9 bases are a match to TRBD1. The material sequenced was peripheral blood. The CDR3 DNA sequence: TGTGCCACCAGTGATGTGGGACAGGGCTACGAGCAGTACTTC. This codes for CATSDVGQGYEQYF.